This TCR beta chain came from a study of blood T cell repertoires in COVID-19. Some clones are missing from TCRdb's copy, which holds only in-frame ones; the method was immunoSEQ multiplex PCR. Among about 140,000 clones listed, 75% to 85% were seen once. V lost 6 bases to trimming and J lost 5 bases, with 10 bases between them. The germline gives CDR1 LGHDT, CDR2 YNNKEL (reference sequence). This CDR3 is built from 13 residues. The rearrangement joins TRBV3-1 (or the pseudogene TRBV3-2) to TRBJ1-4, with a weak D call TRBD1 (6 bases). The sequenced material came from peripheral blood. The receptor was isolated from a woman over 75 with active or convalescent COVID-19. CDR3 bases: TGTGCCAGCAGAGGGACACGGAATGAAAAACTGTTTTTT. Encoded protein: CASRGTRNEKLFF.